A single sample is the source of the 17 T cell receptor beta chains below, sequenced in a study of blood T cell repertoires in COVID-19 (dated by TCRdb to 2019 to 2021). The library relied on the immunoSEQ multiplex PCR assay. The immuneACCESS repertoire file appears here via TCRdb, limited to in-frame rearrangements. These files lack a portion of the clones; in checked studies, under half of the deficit traces to unresolved V genes, and the cause of the others is not known. The sample profile shows approximately 89,000 clones; approximately 92% of them were found once. The ten largest make up approximately 6.3% of the sample. Sequences were obtained from peripheral blood. The receptor source for this set is a woman aged 60-70 years with active COVID-19.

This chain connects TRBV3-1 (or the pseudogene TRBV3-2) to TRBJ2-2, with D possibly TRBD2 on 5 matching bases. V was clipped by 3 bases and J by 2 bases, with 7 bases between them. The length of the CDR3 is 14 residues. Germline CDR1 and CDR2: LGHDT and YNNKEL (reference sequence). The CDR3: CASSQRLNTGELFF. The CDR3 DNA is TGTGCCAGCAGCCAGCGACTAAACACCGGGGAGCTGTTTTTT.

On this clone itself: The conserved final phenylalanine or tryptophan is absent from the CDR3, which likely points to a read error. The chain recombines TRBV11-3 with TRBJ1-1, with TRBD1 identical over 7 bases. The V segment lost 1 base and the J segment 3 bases; nucleotides outside the gene matches: 8. The germline gives CDR1 SGHNT, CDR2 YENEEA. CDR3 length equals 16 residues. This chain's CDR3 is CASSLGRQGRDTEAFL. The DNA of the CDR3 is TGTGCCAGCAGCTTAGGAAGACAGGGACGGGACACTGAAGCTTTCCTT.

The V call is TRBV27, the J call TRBJ2-1, with 8 bases that match TRBD2. The J segment lost 2 bases and the V segment lost 7 bases, leaving 7 bases of the junction unmatched. The CDR3 covers 15 residues. The germline V gene has CDR1 MNHEY and CDR2 SMNVEV (reference sequence). CDR3 residues: CASTRTSRTYNEQFF. CDR3 nucleotides: TGTGCCAGCACCCGGACTAGCCGGACCTACAATGAGCAGTTCTTC.

The V and J genes are TRBV4-2 and TRBJ1-4; 8 nucleotides align to TRBD1. There are 15 residues in the CDR3. V shed 3 bases and J 7 bases; nucleotides not matched to a gene: 7. Per the germline V gene, CDR1 is LGHNA and CDR2 is YNFKEQ. CDR3 sequence (DNA): TGTGCCAGCAGCCAGTCAGGGGGCGCTTCTGAAAAACTGTTTTTT. It yields the protein CASSQSGGASEKLFF.

The rearrangement joins TRBV27 to TRBJ2-7; TRBD2 matches at 12 bases. V lost 6 bases, J lost 0 bases, and 9 bases stayed unmatched. The CDR3 loop spans 17 amino acids. Germline values: CDR1 MNHEY, CDR2 SMNVEV (reference sequence). The chain's CDR3 is CASRTRTSGAHSYEQYF. Written as DNA, the CDR3 is TGTGCCAGCAGGACCCGGACTAGCGGGGCTCACTCCTACGAGCAGTACTTC.

The chain has TRBV20-1 and TRBJ1-2; no reliable D call. CDR1 is DFQATT and CDR2 is SNEGSKA in the germline V gene (reference sequence). This CDR3 is 11 amino acids long. Between the trimmed V and J ends, which lost 3 bases and 6 bases, there was a span of 8 bases. DNA of the CDR3: TGCAGTGCTAGCTACCTCCATGGCTACACCTTC. It specifies CSASYLHGYTF.

V usage is TRBV19 and J usage is TRBJ2-6, with TRBD1 matching over 9 bases. CDR3 length: 16 residues. Germline V gene sequence: CDR1 LNHDA, CDR2 SQIVND (reference sequence). With V trimmed by 6 bases and J by 2 bases, 5 bases remained unmatched. The CDR3 loop is CASSPQGAAGANVLTF. DNA of the CDR3: TGTGCCAGTAGCCCACAGGGGGCGGCTGGGGCCAACGTCCTGACTTTC.

V is TRBV24-1 and J is TRBJ2-5; tentatively, D is TRBD1 (5 bases). This CDR3 is 14 amino acids long. Germline V CDR1 and CDR2: KGHDR, SFDVKD. Trimming took off 0 bases at V and 2 bases at J, with 6 bases between the two ends. The CDR3 reads CATSDLDSQETQYF. The CDR3 DNA reads TGTGCCACCAGTGATTTGGACAGTCAAGAGACCCAGTACTTC.

The chain is built from TRBV7-9 and TRBJ2-5; 7 bases are a match to TRBD1. V lost 4 bases to trimming and J lost 0 bases; unmatched junction nucleotides: 8. The V gene's germline CDR1 is SEHNR and CDR2 FQNEAQ (reference sequence). The CDR3 contains 16 residues. The CDR3 here is CASSSLDRWYQETQYF. The CDR3 region has the DNA TGTGCCAGCAGCTCATTGGACAGGTGGTACCAAGAGACCCAGTACTTC.

Only one count was recorded for this clone. The chain couples TRBV7-2 to TRBJ2-3; TRBD1 might be the D (6 bases). CDR1 is SGHTA and CDR2 is FQGNSA in the germline V gene. Trimming cost V 5 bases and J 0 bases, with 12 bases left between them. The CDR3 covers 15 residues. This CDR3 reads CASSPDSPSTDTQYF. The DNA of the CDR3 is TGTGCCAGCAGCCCGGACAGTCCTAGCACAGATACGCAGTATTTT.

This clone has just one count. The genes are TRBV29-1 and TRBJ2-7, with D possibly matching TRBD1 (6 bases). Germline loops: CDR1 SQVTM, CDR2 ANQGSEA. The V gene lost 3 bases and the J gene lost 3 bases, with 6 bases spanning the gap. The CDR3 is 11 residues long. As DNA, the CDR3 is TGCAGCGTTGAGGACAGCTACGAGCAGTACTTC. Protein sequence: CSVEDSYEQYF.

Worth noting for this clone: An end of the junction does not agree with germline; a read error may underlie this. The J gene is TRBJ2-1, the V gene TRBV2; 7 bases match TRBD2. The CDR3 length is 11 residues. Germline loops: CDR1 SNHLY, CDR2 FYNNEI. CDR3 residues: CASSERGGRVF. CDR3 nucleotides: TGTGCCAGCAGTGAACGCGGGGGAAGGGTCTTC.

The chain joins TRBV2 to TRBJ1-5, with TRBD1 matching 9 bases. With V trimmed by 6 bases and J by 2 bases, 14 bases remained unmatched. CDR1 and CDR2 (germline): SNHLY, FYNNEI. This CDR3 is 18 amino acids long. This CDR3 is CASRPDRGLALGNQPQHF. In DNA form, the CDR3 reads TGTGCCAGCAGGCCGGACAGGGGTCTTGCTTTGGGCAATCAGCCCCAGCATTTT.

The J gene is TRBJ2-7, the V gene TRBV7-9, with 11 bases lining up with TRBD1. Looked up from germline, CDR1 is SEHNR and CDR2 is FQNEAQ (reference sequence). This CDR3 is built from 15 residues. V was clipped by 5 bases and J by 7 bases; unmatched bases: 10. CDR3 protein: CASSAPGQGVEEQYF. The CDR3 DNA is TGTGCCAGCAGCGCACCGGGACAGGGGGTGGAAGAGCAGTACTTC.

This clone has only a few counts. The chain links TRBV7-9 to TRBJ2-7, with TRBD1 matching over 7 bases. V was clipped by 3 bases and J by 1 base; unmatched bases: 9. The CDR3 has 16 residues. Germline V CDR1 and CDR2: SEHNR, FQNEAQ (reference sequence). This CDR3 is CASSLTGRGKSYEQYF. CDR3 in DNA: TGTGCCAGCAGCTTGACCGGCAGGGGGAAGTCCTACGAGCAGTACTTC.

The rearrangement links TRBV3-1 (or the pseudogene TRBV3-2) to TRBJ1-4; D is uncertain. This CDR3 is 15 amino acids long. The germline V gene encodes CDR1 LGHDT and CDR2 YNNKEL (reference sequence). V lost 4 bases and J lost 0, with 9 bases in between. The CDR3 DNA follows: TGTGCCAGCAGCCCAGGAGGTGCAACTAATGAAAAACTGTTTTTT. This encodes CASSPGGATNEKLFF.

The chain combines TRBV4-3 with TRBJ2-5, with 7 positions matching TRBD2. CDR3 length: 17 amino acids. Looked up from germline, CDR1 is LGHNA and CDR2 is YSLEER. Trimming at V came to 0 bases and at J to 5 bases, leaving 12 bases not matched to a gene. The CDR3 sequence: CASSQDSTGGGGETQYF. The DNA for the CDR3 is TGCGCCAGCAGCCAAGATTCTACTGGGGGGGGAGGGGAGACCCAGTACTTC.